The clone carrying this TCR beta chain was counted once. The CDR3 sequence is 15 residues long. Trimming cost V 9 bases and J 1 base; bases outside gene matches: 3. This record comes from a study of blood T cells in healthy people across ages. Together with a sample-barcoded 5' primer, a J-beta primer mix was included in a second PCR lasting roughly 7 to 11 cycles. TCRdb used MiXCR to reprocess the 5' RACE reads, holding one entry per CDR3 protein. The sample contains about 680,000 distinct CDR3 sequences, approximately 50% of which appear only once. The sequence came from a woman between 55 and 75 years old in good health. Sequenced input: blood. The gene calls are TRBV12-3 or TRBV12-4 and TRBJ2-2; 12 positions agree with TRBD1. CDR3 DNA: TGTGCCAGTGGGACAGGGGGCTTGAACACCGGGGAGCTGTTTTTT. The encoded protein is CASGTGGLNTGELFF.